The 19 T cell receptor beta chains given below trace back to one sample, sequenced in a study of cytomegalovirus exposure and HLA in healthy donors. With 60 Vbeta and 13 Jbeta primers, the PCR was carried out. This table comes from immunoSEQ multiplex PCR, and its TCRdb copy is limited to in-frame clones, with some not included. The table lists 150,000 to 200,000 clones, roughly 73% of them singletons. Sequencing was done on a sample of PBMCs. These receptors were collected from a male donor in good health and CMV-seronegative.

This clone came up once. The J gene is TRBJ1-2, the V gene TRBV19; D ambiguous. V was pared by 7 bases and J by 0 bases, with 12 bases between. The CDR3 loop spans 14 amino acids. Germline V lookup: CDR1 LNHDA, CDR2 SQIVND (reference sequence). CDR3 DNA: TGTGCCAGTAACCGAATCGGGGCTAACTATGGCTACACCTTC. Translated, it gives CASNRIGANYGYTF.

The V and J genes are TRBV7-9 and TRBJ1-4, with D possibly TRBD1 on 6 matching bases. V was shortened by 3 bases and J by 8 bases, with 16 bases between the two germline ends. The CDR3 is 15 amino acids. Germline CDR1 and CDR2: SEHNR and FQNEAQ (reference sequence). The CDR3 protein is CASSLEGGRGEKLFF. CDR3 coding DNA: TGTGCCAGCAGCTTGGAAGGGGGTCGAGGGGAAAAACTGTTTTTT.

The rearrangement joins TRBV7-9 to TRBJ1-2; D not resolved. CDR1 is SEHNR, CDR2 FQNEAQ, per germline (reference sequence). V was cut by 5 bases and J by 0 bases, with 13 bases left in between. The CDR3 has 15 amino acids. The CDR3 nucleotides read TGTGCCAGCAGCCCGGGGAGTTCAGCTAACTATGGCTACACCTTC. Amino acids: CASSPGSSANYGYTF.

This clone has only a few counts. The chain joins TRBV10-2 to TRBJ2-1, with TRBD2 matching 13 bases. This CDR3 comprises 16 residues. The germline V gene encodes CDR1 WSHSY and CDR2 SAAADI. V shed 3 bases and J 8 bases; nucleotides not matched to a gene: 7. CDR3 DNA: TGCGCCAGCAGTGAAGGTGGGACTAGCGGGAAAGATGAGCAGTTCTTC. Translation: CASSEGGTSGKDEQFF.

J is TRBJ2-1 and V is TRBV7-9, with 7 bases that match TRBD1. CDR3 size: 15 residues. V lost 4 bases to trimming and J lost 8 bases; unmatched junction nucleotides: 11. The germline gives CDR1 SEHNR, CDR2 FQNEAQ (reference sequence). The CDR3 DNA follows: TGTGCCAGCAGCTCTTCCTTGACAGGGACGGATGAGCAGTTCTTC. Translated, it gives CASSSSLTGTDEQFF. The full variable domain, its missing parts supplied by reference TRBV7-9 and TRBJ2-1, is DTGVSQNPRHKITKRGQNVTFRCDPISEHNRLYWYRQTLGQGPEFLTYFQNEAQLEKSRLLSDRFSAERPKGSFSTLEIQRTEQGDSAMYLCASSSSLTGTDEQFFGPGTRLTVL.

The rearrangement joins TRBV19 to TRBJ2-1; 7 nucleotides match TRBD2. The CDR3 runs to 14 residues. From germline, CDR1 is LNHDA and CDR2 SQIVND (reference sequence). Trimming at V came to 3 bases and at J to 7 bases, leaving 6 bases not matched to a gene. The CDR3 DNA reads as TGTGCCAGTAGTATGAGCGGGGACTTGAATGAGCAGTTCTTC. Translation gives CASSMSGDLNEQFF. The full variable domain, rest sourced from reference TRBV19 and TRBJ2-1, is DGGITQSPKYLFRKEGQNVTLSCEQNLNHDAMYWYRQDPGQGLRLIYYSQIVNDFQKGDIAEGYSVSREKKESFPLTVTSAQKNPTAFYLCASSMSGDLNEQFFGPGTRLTVL.

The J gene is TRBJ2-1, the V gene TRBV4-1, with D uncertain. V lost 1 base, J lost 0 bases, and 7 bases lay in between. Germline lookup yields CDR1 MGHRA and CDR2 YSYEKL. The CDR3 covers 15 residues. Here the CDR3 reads CASSQAGSSYNEQFF. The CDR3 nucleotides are TGCGCCAGCAGCCAAGCTGGCAGCTCCTACAATGAGCAGTTCTTC.

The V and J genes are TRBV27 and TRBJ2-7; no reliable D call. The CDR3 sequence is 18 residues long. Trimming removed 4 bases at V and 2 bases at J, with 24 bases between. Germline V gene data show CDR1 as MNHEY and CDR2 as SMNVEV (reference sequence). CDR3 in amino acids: CASSSPTPDSSPPYEQYF. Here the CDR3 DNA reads TGTGCCAGCAGTTCCCCCACCCCCGACTCCTCCCCCCCCTACGAGCAGTACTTC.

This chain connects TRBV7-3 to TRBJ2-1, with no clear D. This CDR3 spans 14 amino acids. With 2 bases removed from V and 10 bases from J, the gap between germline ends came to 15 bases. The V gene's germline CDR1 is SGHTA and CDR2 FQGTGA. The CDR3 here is CASSLSIVAGEQFF. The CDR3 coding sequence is TGTGCCAGCAGCTTATCCATTGTAGCTGGGGAGCAGTTCTTC. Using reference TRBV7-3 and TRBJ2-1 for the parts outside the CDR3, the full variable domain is GAGVSQTPSNKVTEKGKYVELRCDPISGHTALYWYRQSLGQGPEFLIYFQGTGAADDSGLPNDRFFAVRPEGSVSTLKIQRTERGDSAVYLCASSLSIVAGEQFFGPGTRLTVL.

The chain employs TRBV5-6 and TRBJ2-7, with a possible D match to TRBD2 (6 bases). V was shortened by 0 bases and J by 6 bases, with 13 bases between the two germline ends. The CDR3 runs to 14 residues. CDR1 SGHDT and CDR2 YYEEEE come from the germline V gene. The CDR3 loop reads CASSLGGDLFEQYF. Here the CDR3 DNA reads TGTGCCAGCAGCTTGGGGGGGGATCTGTTCGAGCAGTACTTC.

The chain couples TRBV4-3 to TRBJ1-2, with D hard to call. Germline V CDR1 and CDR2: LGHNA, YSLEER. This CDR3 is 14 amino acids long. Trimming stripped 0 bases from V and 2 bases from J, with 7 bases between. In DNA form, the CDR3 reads TGCGCCAGCAGCCAAGAGGAGCGCAACTATGGCTACACCTTC. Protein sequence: CASSQEERNYGYTF.

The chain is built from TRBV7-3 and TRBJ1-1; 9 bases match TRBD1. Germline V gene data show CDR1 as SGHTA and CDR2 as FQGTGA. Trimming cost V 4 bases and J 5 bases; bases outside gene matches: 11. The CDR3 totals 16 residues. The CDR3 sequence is CASSSLPGQGRTEAFF. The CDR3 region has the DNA TGTGCCAGCAGCTCCCTACCGGGACAGGGTCGGACTGAAGCTTTCTTT.

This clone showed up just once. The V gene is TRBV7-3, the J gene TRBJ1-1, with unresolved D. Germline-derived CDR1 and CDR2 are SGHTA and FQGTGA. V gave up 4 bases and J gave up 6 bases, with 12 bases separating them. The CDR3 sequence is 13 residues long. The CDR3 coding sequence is TGTGCCAGCAGCTCGGGGTCTCGGTCTGAAGCTTTCTTT. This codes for CASSSGSRSEAFF.

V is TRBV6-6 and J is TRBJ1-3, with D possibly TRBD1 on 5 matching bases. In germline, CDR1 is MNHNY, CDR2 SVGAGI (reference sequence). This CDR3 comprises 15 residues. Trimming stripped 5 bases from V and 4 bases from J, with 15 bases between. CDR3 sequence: CASSRQPQLGNTIYF. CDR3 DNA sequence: TGTGCCAGCAGTCGACAGCCACAGTTGGGAAACACCATATATTTT.

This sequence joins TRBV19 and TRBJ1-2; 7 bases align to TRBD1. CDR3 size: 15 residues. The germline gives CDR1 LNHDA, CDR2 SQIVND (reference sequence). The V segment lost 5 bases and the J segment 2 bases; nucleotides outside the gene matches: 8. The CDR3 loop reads CASSDFAGGNYGYTF. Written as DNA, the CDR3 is TGTGCCAGTAGTGATTTCGCAGGGGGGAACTATGGCTACACCTTC.

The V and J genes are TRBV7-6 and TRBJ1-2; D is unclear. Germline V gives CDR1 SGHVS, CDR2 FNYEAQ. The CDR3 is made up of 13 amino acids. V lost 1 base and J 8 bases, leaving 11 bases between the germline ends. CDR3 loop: CASSLGAGYGYTF. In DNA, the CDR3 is TGTGCCAGCAGCTTAGGAGCCGGGTACGGCTACACCTTC.

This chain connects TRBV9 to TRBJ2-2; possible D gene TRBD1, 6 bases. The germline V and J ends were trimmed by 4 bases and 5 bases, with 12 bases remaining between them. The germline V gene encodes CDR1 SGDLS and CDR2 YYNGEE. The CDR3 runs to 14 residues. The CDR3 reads CASSPGAGTGELFF. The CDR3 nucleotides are TGTGCCAGCAGCCCAGGGGCCGGAACCGGGGAGCTGTTTTTT.

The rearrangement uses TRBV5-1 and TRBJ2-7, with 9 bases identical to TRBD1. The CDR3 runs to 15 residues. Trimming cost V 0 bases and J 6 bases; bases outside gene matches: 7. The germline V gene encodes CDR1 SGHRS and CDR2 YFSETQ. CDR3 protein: CASSLDGQGSGEQYF. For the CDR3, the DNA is TGCGCCAGCAGCTTGGACGGACAGGGGAGTGGCGAGCAGTACTTC.

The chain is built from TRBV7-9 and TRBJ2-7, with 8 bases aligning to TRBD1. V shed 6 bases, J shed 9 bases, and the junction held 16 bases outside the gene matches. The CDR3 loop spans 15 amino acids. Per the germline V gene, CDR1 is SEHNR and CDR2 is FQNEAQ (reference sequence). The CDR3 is CASSPGQGALQGQYF. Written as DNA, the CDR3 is TGTGCCAGCAGTCCAGGGCAGGGGGCCCTCCAAGGGCAGTACTTC.